This T cell receptor beta chain was recovered during a study of blood T cell repertoires in COVID-19. Across the whole study: Acute and convalescent COVID-19 specimens originated in the United States, Italy and Spain. The analysed material was cDNA or gDNA that came from T cells, B-cell-depleted T cells, or PBMCs.

The table came from immunoSEQ multiplex PCR; TCRdb's copy has only in-frame clones and leaves some out. This table holds some 300,000 clones, 70% to 90% found once. CDR1 and CDR2 from the germline V gene are SGHRS and YFSETQ. The V end was cut by 5 bases, the J end by 10 bases, with 16 bases between. The length of the CDR3 is 14 residues. During active infection, Seattle patients enrolled and were then monitored through disease. The chain couples TRBV5-1 to TRBJ1-6; D gene unclear. Sequenced input: peripheral blood. This sequence was found in a woman between 65 and 79 years old with COVID-19, enrolled during active disease. CDR3 sequence (DNA): TGCGCCAGCAGGGCGGGTTGGGAAGGATCACCCCTCCACTTT. This translates into CASRAGWEGSPLHF.